The rows below give T cell receptor beta chains drawn from one sample of a study of blood T cells in healthy people across ages. One entry per CDR3 protein, called by TCRdb with MiXCR from the 5' RACE reads. The data show about 1.7 million distinct CDR3 sequences, 28% seen once. What was sequenced was blood. Receptors originate from a woman aged 30 to 39 in good health. The CDR3 runs from the conserved cysteine through the conserved F or W. D genes are given only for firm matches. Some rows have no size entry. The others give once, few or many, or a class for an expanded clone.

v_gene,len,j_gene,d_gene,abundance,CDR3nt,CDR3aa
TRBV29-1,12,TRBJ1-1,.,.,TGCAGCGCTCGGGAAAGGGGAGGAGGAGCTTTCTTT,CSARERGGGAFF
TRBV7-9,16,TRBJ2-3,TRBD2,few,TGTGCCAGCAGCACACTAGCGGGCGCAGACACAGATACGCAGTATTTT,CASSTLAGADTDTQYF
TRBV20-1,14,TRBJ1-1,.,.,TGCAGTGCCAGACCGATTACAGGGAACACTGAAGCTTTCTTT,CSARPITGNTEAFF
TRBV4-3,15,TRBJ2-7,TRBD2,many,TGCGCCAGCAGCCAGCTAGCGGATGGGCTAGGCGAGCAGTACTTC,CASSQLADGLGEQYF
TRBV7-6,16,TRBJ1-2,.,.,TGTGCCAGCAGCCATCCAGAACAGTTATCGAACTATGGCTACACCTTC,CASSHPEQLSNYGYTF
TRBV4-3,15,TRBJ2-6,.,.,TGCGCCAGCAGCCCGCAATCCGGCGGGGCCAACGTCCGGACTTTC,CASSPQSGGANVRTF
TRBV7-9,16,TRBJ1-1,TRBD1,.,TGTGCCAGCAGCTTAAGGGGACAGGGCGAGAACACTGAAGCTTTCTTT,CASSLRGQGENTEAFF
TRBV11-3,11,TRBJ2-1,.,few,TGTGCCAGCAGCCACGAAGAGATACAGTTCTTC,CASSHEEIQFF
TRBV2,13,TRBJ2-3,.,.,TGTGCCAGCAAGAGACCTTACACAGATACGCAGTATTTT,CASKRPYTDTQYF
TRBV20-1,14,TRBJ2-3,.,many,TGCAGTGCTCCCCAAGCGGGTCGCACAGATACGCAGTATTTT,CSAPQAGRTDTQYF
TRBV4-3,17,TRBJ1-2,.,.,TGCGCCGGCAGCCAAGATTTTTCGGCAGGGCAAAACTATGGCTACACCTTC,CAGSQDFSAGQNYGYTF
TRBV9,14,TRBJ2-5,TRBD1,many,TGTGCCAGCAGCCCCAGGGACAGTTGGGGGACCCAGTACTTC,CASSPRDSWGTQYF
TRBV12-3/TRBV12-4,16,TRBJ2-7,TRBD2,many,TGTGCCAGCAGTTTACCAAACTCCGGGACTAGTAACGAGCAGTACTTC,CASSLPNSGTSNEQYF
TRBV18,16,TRBJ1-2,.,few,TGTGCCAGCTCACCACTTGTAACAACAGATCAATATGGCTACACCTTC,CASSPLVTTDQYGYTF
TRBV9,15,TRBJ1-5,.,.,TGTGCCAGCAGCCGCCTTGACAGCGCCAATCAGCCCCAGCATTTT,CASSRLDSANQPQHF
TRBV5-1,16,TRBJ1-3,.,.,TGCGCCAGCAGCTTGGTCGGCGGAGACTCTGGAAACACCATATATTTT,CASSLVGGDSGNTIYF
TRBV9,17,TRBJ1-6,.,few,TGTGCCAGCAGCCCGGGTCCTTTCATACCCAATAATTCACCCCTCCACTTT,CASSPGPFIPNNSPLHF
TRBV10-2,10,TRBJ2-2,.,few,TGCGCCAGCAGTCACGGGGAGCTGTTTTTT,CASSHGELFF
TRBV20-1,14,TRBJ2-6,.,few,TGCAGTGCTATCGTGCCGAAACTGGCCAACGTCCTGACTTTC,CSAIVPKLANVLTF
TRBV5-5,16,TRBJ2-3,TRBD1,.,TGTGCCAGCAGCTTAGGTGCTCAGGGGGATAATCAGCCCCAGTATTTT,CASSLGAQGDNQPQYF
TRBV7-2,15,TRBJ2-5,TRBD2,few,TGTGCCAGCAGCTTAGCGGGCGGGGGGATAGAGACCCAGTACTTC,CASSLAGGGIETQYF
TRBV5-1,13,TRBJ2-3,.,.,TGCGCCAGCAGCCCTGCCGCAGGGATTACGCAGTATTTT,CASSPAAGITQYF
TRBV20-1,13,TRBJ2-1,.,many,TGCAGTGCCCAGGGGCTTTTGTGGGATGAGCAGTTCTTC,CSAQGLLWDEQFF
TRBV7-8,11,TRBJ2-1,TRBD1,.,TGTGCCAACAGCTCAGGGGGCGAACAGTTCTTC,CANSSGGEQFF
TRBV25-1,13,TRBJ1-2,.,few,TGTGCCAGCAGTGAACCGGGCGCATATGGCTACACCTTC,CASSEPGAYGYTF
TRBV13,15,TRBJ2-7,.,few,TGTGCCAGCAGCTTAGCGGGGCCCGTCATCCACGAGCAGTACTTC,CASSLAGPVIHEQYF
TRBV5-1,15,TRBJ1-2,TRBD1,few,TGCGCCAGCAGCGCCGGGACAGGGAGAAGCTATGGCTACACCTTC,CASSAGTGRSYGYTF
TRBV20-1,14,TRBJ2-1,TRBD1,few,TGCAGTGCTTACCCCGGGACAGGCCTTAATGAGCAGTTCTTC,CSAYPGTGLNEQFF
TRBV6-2/TRBV6-3,13,TRBJ1-5,.,.,TGTGCCAGCAGAACACAGGGCTATCAGCCCCAGCATTTT,CASRTQGYQPQHF
TRBV29-1,12,TRBJ1-1,.,.,TGCAGCGTCCCGGATACCAACACTGAAGCTTTCTTT,CSVPDTNTEAFF
TRBV4-2,16,TRBJ2-7,TRBD2,many,TGTGCCAGCAGCCAAGATGGGCTAGCGGGGGGTTACGAGCAGTACTTC,CASSQDGLAGGYEQYF
TRBV7-2,17,TRBJ2-1,.,few,TGTGCCAGCAGCTTAGCGGTTACCACTTTCTCCTACAATGAGCAGTTCTTC,CASSLAVTTFSYNEQFF
TRBV7-9,16,TRBJ2-1,TRBD1,few,TGTGCCAGCAGATACCGTTACCGGGACAGCGACAATGAGCAGTTCTTC,CASRYRYRDSDNEQFF
TRBV5-1,14,TRBJ2-1,.,few,TGCGCCAGCACGAGTCCCAGCTCCTACAATGAGCAGTTCTTC,CASTSPSSYNEQFF
TRBV30,12,TRBJ2-1,TRBD1,few,TGTGCCTGGAACAAGGGGGCGAATGAGCAGTTCTTC,CAWNKGANEQFF
TRBV5-1,15,TRBJ2-2,.,.,TGCGCCAGCAGCTTGGCGGACTGGAACACCGGGGAGCTGTTTTTT,CASSLADWNTGELFF
TRBV7-9,18,TRBJ2-3,.,few,TGTGCCCTCTCTGGGGGGCCCCTAGAAACAGATTCCACAGATACGCAGTATTTT,CALSGGPLETDSTDTQYF
TRBV6-2/TRBV6-3,13,TRBJ2-2,.,.,TGCGCCAGCACCGGGACCAACACCAGGGAGCTGTTTTTT,CASTGTNTRELFF
TRBV3-1,17,TRBJ1-1,.,.,TGTGCCAGCAGCCAAGATCCATGGGGTCAGGTGAACACTGAAGCTTTCTTT,CASSQDPWGQVNTEAFF
TRBV7-2,13,TRBJ2-1,.,.,TGTGCCAGCAACTGGGTACACGGGGGAGAGCAGTTCTTC,CASNWVHGGEQFF
TRBV7-9,14,TRBJ2-5,.,.,TGTGCCAGCAGCTTCAAGGACAGCCAAGAGACCCAGTACTTC,CASSFKDSQETQYF
TRBV19,13,TRBJ1-2,.,.,TGTGCCACTAGACGAGGGGGAAACTATGGCTACACCTTC,CATRRGGNYGYTF
TRBV2,15,TRBJ2-1,.,.,TGTGCCAGCAGTTCGCGTCCCGAAACTAGTTATGAGCAGTTCTTC,CASSSRPETSYEQFF
TRBV7-2,15,TRBJ2-5,TRBD1,few,TGTGCCAGCAGCCCCGGACAGGGGAAGGCGGAGACCCAGTACTTC,CASSPGQGKAETQYF
TRBV19,17,TRBJ2-1,.,.,TGTGCCAGTAGTATTGGGGGGCGGGCCCAGTCCTACAATGAGCAGTTCTTC,CASSIGGRAQSYNEQFF
TRBV5-1,14,TRBJ2-5,TRBD2,many,TGCGCCAGCAGCTTGGCTCTAGCGGGAGAGACCCAGTACTTC,CASSLALAGETQYF
TRBV7-2,18,TRBJ2-4,TRBD2,.,TGTGCCAGCAGCTTATTTCTCGGCGGGAGTATTGCCAAAAACATTCAGTACTTC,CASSLFLGGSIAKNIQYF
TRBV20-1,12,TRBJ2-5,.,.,TGCAGTGCTAGGTGGGGAGGAGAGACCCAGTACTTC,CSARWGGETQYF
TRBV12-3/TRBV12-4,14,TRBJ1-2,.,many,TGTGCCAGCAGTCTTGACGGTAGACTCTATGGCTACACCTTC,CASSLDGRLYGYTF
TRBV20-1,12,TRBJ2-5,.,many,TGCAGTGCTTGGGACATCCAAGAGACCCAGTACTTC,CSAWDIQETQYF
TRBV7-9,15,TRBJ1-4,.,.,TGTGCCAGCAGCATTATGACAGGTCCAAATGAAAAGCTGTTTTTT,CASSIMTGPNEKLFF